This T cell receptor (beta chain) originates from a study of early T cells in non-severe SARS-CoV-2 infection. Study at large: Bulk RNA from unsorted whole blood was sequenced; chains were unpaired.

Study-wide results and limits: Anti-spike CD8 responses were favored in VDJdb matching, and private and CD4 specificities were missed.

CDR3 size: 17 residues. V lost 4 bases to trimming and J lost 2 bases, with 21 bases between them. This clonotype was seen repeatedly, ten times or more. The antigen remains undetermined. Unique molecular identifiers were attached to individual cDNA molecules. TCRdb recomputed calls from the 5' RACE reads with MiXCR, one row per CDR3 protein. This sample has 70,000 or so distinct CDR3 sequences, with about an eighth found just once. The sequenced sample was whole blood. The sequence was collected from an adult who was a healthcare worker with PCR-confirmed SARS-CoV-2 infection or an uninfected control (not recorded which). The genes are TRBV12-3 or TRBV12-4 and TRBJ2-7; possible D gene TRBD2, 5 bases. CDR3 DNA sequence: TGTGCCAGCAGTTCCCACTCGGGAAGGAACAACCCCTACGAGCAGTACTTC. As protein: CASSSHSGRNNPYEQYF.